The entry that follows covers one TCR beta chain sequence. The sample originates from a study of cytomegalovirus exposure and HLA in healthy donors. The PCR contained 60 Vbeta and 13 Jbeta primers. Libraries were prepared by immunoSEQ multiplex PCR; TCRdb keeps only in-frame clonotypes and omits some of them. Its table records roughly 57,000 clones. The receptor was isolated from a woman aged 25 to 39 in good health and CMV-seropositive. The sample consisted of PBMCs.

CDR3 sequence: CASSFSFETSSYEQYF. In DNA, the CDR3 is TGTGCCAGCAGCTTTTCGTTCGAGACTAGCAGCTACGAGCAGTACTTC. This rearrangement joins TRBV7-9 to TRBJ2-7; 7 bases match TRBD2. CDR3 length: 16 amino acids. V lost 3 bases and J lost 3; bases outside the gene matches: 11. Germline lookup yields CDR1 SEHNR and CDR2 FQNEAQ (reference sequence).